Following are 31 T cell receptor beta chains from one sample sequenced in a study of shared T cell receptors in the human thymus. Sequenced by immunoSEQ multiplex PCR; TCRdb stores in-frame clones only, minus some. This table holds about 660,000 clones, approximately 90% found once. Another study also made use of these data, one on human thymus T cells.

Sequenced sample: thymocytes. These receptors came from a boy younger than two with a congenital heart defect.

This chain connects TRBV28 to TRBJ2-1, with TRBD2 identical over 14 bases. The CDR3 totals 20 residues. Germline CDR1 is MDHEN and CDR2 is SYDVKM. V lost 5 bases, J lost 1 base, and 13 bases stayed unmatched. CDR3 region: CASSRSAIGTSGRSYNEQFF. The CDR3 nucleotides are TGTGCCAGCAGTCGTAGTGCTATTGGGACTAGCGGGAGATCCTACAATGAGCAGTTCTTC.

The V call is TRBV4-2, the J call TRBJ2-3; 7 nucleotides align to TRBD2. J was trimmed by 6 bases and V by 0 bases; bases with no gene match: 6. The germline V gene encodes CDR1 LGHNA and CDR2 YNFKEQ. CDR3 length: 15 residues. In DNA form, the CDR3 reads TGTGCCAGCAGCCAAGATCCGGGAGGCGTGGATACGCAGTATTTT. This encodes CASSQDPGGVDTQYF.

This rearrangement joins TRBV27 to TRBJ1-2, with D possibly being TRBD1 (5 bases). Germline V gives CDR1 MNHEY, CDR2 SMNVEV (reference sequence). The CDR3 has 17 amino acids. The V gene lost 5 bases and the J gene lost 0 bases, with 19 bases spanning the gap. CDR3 loop: CASSAHRSRGTNYGYTF. The CDR3 coding sequence is TGTGCCAGCAGTGCGCACAGGAGCCGCGGTACTAACTATGGCTACACCTTC.

The chain is built from TRBV5-6 and TRBJ2-1; tentatively, D is TRBD2 (5 bases). CDR1 is SGHDT, CDR2 YYEEEE, per germline. V was pared by 4 bases and J by 2 bases, with 16 bases between. This CDR3 region has 16 residues. The CDR3 coding sequence is TGTGCCAGCAGCCTTTGTGGGAGTTGGCCCTACAATGAGCAGTTCTTC. Translated: CASSLCGSWPYNEQFF.

As regards this clone: The junction differs from germline at one of its ends, possibly a read error. The chain uses TRBV27 and TRBJ2-1; TRBD2 matches 13 bases. CDR3 length: 14 residues. The germline gives CDR1 MNHEY, CDR2 SMNVEV (reference sequence). The DNA for the CDR3 is TGTGCCAGCAGTTTACCTCGGACTAGCGGGAGATTGGTCTTC. This gives the protein CASSLPRTSGRLVF.

V usage is TRBV5-6 and J usage is TRBJ1-1, with a possible D match to TRBD1 (5 bases). Germline CDR1 SGHDT, CDR2 YYEEEE. The CDR3 totals 15 residues. Trimming removed 4 bases at V and 1 base at J, with 14 bases between. The CDR3, as DNA: TGTGCCAGCAGCAAGGTACAGGCCCCGAACACTGAAGCTTTCTTT. It specifies CASSKVQAPNTEAFF.

This clone was seen a few times. The chain joins TRBV6-1 to TRBJ1-5; D is ambiguous. V was cut by 2 bases and J by 6 bases, with 23 bases left in between. Germline lookup yields CDR1 MNHNS and CDR2 SASEGT. CDR3 length equals 18 residues. CDR3 sequence reads: CASSERYRRLASGQPQHF. CDR3 bases: TGTGCCAGCAGTGAACGGTATAGGAGACTCGCATCGGGTCAGCCCCAGCATTTT.

This chain joins TRBV28 and TRBJ2-3, with 9 bases identical to TRBD2. Looked up from germline, CDR1 is MDHEN and CDR2 is SYDVKM. After removal of 3 bases from V and 0 bases from J, the junction contained 4 bases not matched to a gene. CDR3 length equals 16 residues. In DNA form, the CDR3 reads TGTGCCAGCAGTTTGAGACTAGCGGCTAGCACAGATACGCAGTATTTT. Translated, it gives CASSLRLAASTDTQYF.

The gene calls are TRBV7-9 and TRBJ1-3; 8 bases are a match to TRBD1. J was trimmed by 4 bases and V by 4 bases; bases with no gene match: 9. The CDR3 is 16 residues long. Germline V CDR1 and CDR2: SEHNR, FQNEAQ (reference sequence). The CDR3, as DNA: TGTGCCAGCAGCTCCTGGGGGGACAGGCCCGGAAACACCATATATTTT. Its translation: CASSSWGDRPGNTIYF.

The chain recombines TRBV5-4 with TRBJ2-5; 8 bases agree with TRBD2. The J call is doubtful: the DNA matches TRBJ2-7 better. Per germline, CDR1 SGHNT and CDR2 YYREEE (reference sequence). This CDR3 is built from 15 residues. The CDR3 loop reads CASSLLSGSSYEQYF. The CDR3 DNA reads TGTGCCAGCAGCTTGTTAAGCGGGAGCTCCTACGAGCAGTACTTC.

This chain connects TRBV28 to TRBJ2-7; 11 bases agree with TRBD1. V shed 4 bases, J shed 4 bases, and the junction held 6 bases outside the gene matches. The germline V gene encodes CDR1 MDHEN and CDR2 SYDVKM. The CDR3 loop spans 15 amino acids. Written as DNA, the CDR3 is TGTGCCAGCAGTTCAGCCGGACAGGGGGCTTACGAGCAGTACTTC. Protein: CASSSAGQGAYEQYF.

V gene TRBV27 combines with J gene TRBJ2-7; D perhaps matches TRBD1 (6 bases). Trimming removed 5 bases at V and 3 bases at J, with 14 bases between. Germline values: CDR1 MNHEY, CDR2 SMNVEV (reference sequence). The CDR3 loop spans 14 amino acids. The CDR3 is CASSTRDNFYEQYF. Written as DNA, the CDR3 is TGTGCCAGCAGTACCCGGGACAACTTCTACGAGCAGTACTTC.

The V gene is TRBV30, the J gene TRBJ2-2; 12 positions agree with TRBD2. This CDR3 contains 19 residues. J gave up 1 base and V 0 bases, and 9 bases lay outside the gene matches. CDR1 and CDR2 from the germline V gene are GTSNPN and SVGIG (reference sequence). DNA for the CDR3: TGTGCCTGGAGTGTATGTCTAGCGGGAGGGCTCCAGAACACCGGGGAGCTGTTTTTT. The encoded protein is CAWSVCLAGGLQNTGELFF.

This clone was detected a few times. Written as DNA, the CDR3 is TGCGCCAGCAGCCCGGCAGGGAACACTGAAGCTTTCTTT. Translation gives CASSPAGNTEAFF. The chain recombines TRBV5-1 with TRBJ1-1; no reliable D call. V was cut by 4 bases and J by 1 base, with 8 bases left in between. There are 13 residues in the CDR3. The germline gives CDR1 SGHRS, CDR2 YFSETQ.

The chain carries TRBV6-5 and TRBJ1-5; D uncertain. V was cut by 0 bases and J by 7 bases, with 7 bases left in between. Germline assignment: CDR1 MNHEY and CDR2 SVGAGI. The length of the CDR3 is 13 residues. The CDR3 nucleotides are TGTGCCAGCAGTTACTCGGGGAGCCAGCCCCAGCATTTT. It specifies CASSYSGSQPQHF.

The chain couples TRBV4-2 to TRBJ2-5; possibly TRBD1 for D (5 bases). Deletions cut 0 bases from V and 3 bases from J, with 17 bases between. There are 17 residues in the CDR3. Germline V CDR1 and CDR2: LGHNA, YNFKEQ. The CDR3 here is CASSQDIGRDGEETQYF. DNA for the CDR3: TGTGCCAGCAGCCAAGATATAGGCAGGGATGGGGAAGAGACCCAGTACTTC.

This clone was counted only a few times. The chain couples TRBV4-3 to TRBJ1-4, with D tentatively TRBD1 (6 bases). This CDR3 is 16 amino acids long. V lost 0 bases and J 11 bases, leaving 19 bases between the germline ends. CDR1 is LGHNA and CDR2 is YSLEER in the germline V gene. This CDR3 reads CASSQDFPIGQGKLFF. The CDR3 nucleotides read TGCGCCAGCAGCCAAGACTTCCCTATTGGGCAGGGGAAACTGTTTTTT.

The rearrangement joins TRBV7-9 to TRBJ2-5; no firm D call. The V gene's germline CDR1 is SEHNR and CDR2 FQNEAQ (reference sequence). The CDR3 is 13 residues long. Trimming left V 6 bases short and J 2 bases short, with 10 bases between. CDR3 DNA: TGTGCCAGCAGGATTCCGAGTCAAGAGACCCAGTACTTC. Translating it yields CASRIPSQETQYF.

The chain combines TRBV30 with TRBJ1-1, with 9 positions matching TRBD1. V shed 4 bases, J shed 0 bases, and the junction held 6 bases outside the gene matches. This CDR3 spans 15 amino acids. Germline V gene sequence: CDR1 GTSNPN, CDR2 SVGIG (reference sequence). The CDR3 sequence is CAWTGTGRLNTEAFF. The CDR3 DNA sequence: TGTGCCTGGACCGGGACAGGGAGACTGAACACTGAAGCTTTCTTT.

Turning to this clone: This sample includes further DNA sequences coding for the same CDR3. The V gene is TRBV28, the J gene TRBJ2-5; maybe TRBD2 (6 bases). The CDR3 spans 13 residues. Between the trimmed V and J ends, which lost 3 bases and 5 bases, there was a span of 10 bases. Germline V gene data show CDR1 as MDHEN and CDR2 as SYDVKM. This CDR3 reads CASSLGGRETQYF. The CDR3 nucleotides are TGTGCCAGCAGTTTGGGGGGTCGCGAGACCCAGTACTTC.

The chain uses TRBV9 and TRBJ2-7, with TRBD2 matching over 13 bases. The ends lost 3 bases at V and 0 bases at J; junction bases unmatched: 12. The CDR3 sequence is 19 residues long. Germline-derived CDR1 and CDR2 are SGDLS and YYNGEE. The CDR3 sequence: CASSGDGTSGNGSSYEQYF. CDR3 bases: TGTGCCAGCAGCGGAGACGGGACTAGCGGGAACGGGAGCTCCTACGAGCAGTACTTC.

CDR3 loop: CASSPLTAGNTIYF. The CDR3 region has the DNA TGTGCCAGCTCACCCCTCACGGCTGGAAACACCATATATTTT. The gene calls are TRBV18 and TRBJ1-3; D not resolved. The CDR3 spans 14 residues. The germline V gene has CDR1 KGHSH and CDR2 LQKENI. V shed 3 bases and J shed 2 bases, with 8 bases lying between them.

The rearrangement uses TRBV5-6 and TRBJ1-2; the D gene is possibly TRBD1 (5 bases). Germline V lookup: CDR1 SGHDT, CDR2 YYEEEE. The CDR3 runs to 13 residues. The germline V and J ends were trimmed by 4 bases and 6 bases, with 13 bases remaining between them. CDR3 loop: CASSPLQGDGYTF. The CDR3 DNA follows: TGTGCCAGCAGCCCTCTCCAGGGTGATGGCTACACCTTC.

The sample holds one count of this clone. The chain is built from TRBV19 and TRBJ1-2, with a tentative D call TRBD1 (6 bases). Trimming removed 4 bases from V and 8 bases from J, with 14 bases in between. The germline V gene encodes CDR1 LNHDA and CDR2 SQIVND (reference sequence). The CDR3 covers 13 residues. The CDR3 nucleotides are TGTGCCAGTAGTAAAGGCAAGGGGGAGGGCTACACCTTC. This encodes CASSKGKGEGYTF.

The gene calls are TRBV18 and TRBJ2-1; 15 bases line up with TRBD2. Germline V gene sequence: CDR1 KGHSH, CDR2 LQKENI. Losses at the gene ends were 6 bases for V and 0 bases for J; bases not matched to a gene: 15. The CDR3 totals 21 residues. The CDR3 loop is CASSPNDPGLAGGTSYNEQFF. The CDR3 bases are TGTGCCAGCTCTCCAAACGATCCGGGACTAGCGGGAGGAACCTCCTACAATGAGCAGTTCTTC.

The chain combines TRBV11-2 with TRBJ2-2, with TRBD2 matching 7 bases. The germline CDR1 and CDR2 sequences are SGHAT and FQNNGV. CDR3 length: 16 amino acids. V shed 5 bases, J shed 4 bases, and the junction held 10 bases outside the gene matches. The CDR3 region is CASSLLGGRGTGELFF. CDR3 nucleotides: TGTGCCAGCAGCCTCCTGGGCGGGAGAGGCACCGGGGAGCTGTTTTTT.

The rearrangement joins TRBV28 to TRBJ2-3; a weak D match, TRBD2 (6 bases). CDR3 length: 15 amino acids. Looked up from germline, CDR1 is MDHEN and CDR2 is SYDVKM. Trimming shortened V by 5 bases and J by 0 bases, and 12 bases separated the two germline ends. The CDR3 region has the DNA TGTGCCAGCAGTCTCACCGGGACTAGCACAGATACGCAGTATTTT. Its translation: CASSLTGTSTDTQYF.

This clone was seen only once. The chain is built from TRBV4-1 and TRBJ2-3; 11 bases align to TRBD2. This CDR3 spans 17 amino acids. V shed 0 bases, J shed 4 bases, and the junction held 6 bases outside the gene matches. The germline CDR1 and CDR2 sequences are MGHRA and YSYEKL. The CDR3 bases are TGCGCCAGCAGCCAAGACCCTAGCGGGAGGAGAGCAGATACGCAGTATTTT. It is translated as CASSQDPSGRRADTQYF.

The CDR3, as DNA: TGTGCCAGCAGCCAGGCACACCGTACTAGCGGGACCCCCTACGAGCAGTACTTC. This translates into CASSQAHRTSGTPYEQYF. The chain carries TRBV4-2 and TRBJ2-7; 10 nucleotides line up with TRBD2. The CDR3 runs to 18 residues. V lost 3 bases to trimming and J lost 2 bases; unmatched junction nucleotides: 13. The germline V gene has CDR1 LGHNA and CDR2 YNFKEQ.

This clone has just one count. In nucleotides, the CDR3 is TGTGCCAGCAGTTTTTCGACAGGGAACATTCAGTACTTC. Its translation is CASSFSTGNIQYF. J is TRBJ2-4 and V is TRBV27; TRBD1 agrees at 7 bases. After removal of 3 bases from V and 7 bases from J, the junction contained 3 bases not matched to a gene. The CDR3 contains 13 residues. The V gene's germline CDR1 is MNHEY and CDR2 SMNVEV (reference sequence).

The CDR3 nucleotides are TGTGCCAGCAGCCACGGACTAGCGGGAGACGTCGCCGGGGAGCTGTTTTTT. Translation: CASSHGLAGDVAGELFF. The chain recombines TRBV4-2 with TRBJ2-2; 13 positions match TRBD2. The CDR3 extends over 17 amino acids. CDR1 and CDR2 (germline): LGHNA, YNFKEQ. The trim removed 3 bases at V and 6 bases at J, leaving 7 bases unmatched.